What follows is one T cell receptor beta chain and its context. Since a much larger clone is just one base distant, this may be a read error. The data were obtained in a study of human T cells and chemical hapten exposure. TCRdb passed the RACE reads through MiXCR, listing each CDR3 protein once. Altogether 150,000 to 200,000 distinct CDR3 sequences are present, around 15% being singletons, with the ten largest covering 1.7%. Trimming left V 5 bases short and J 15 bases short, with 17 bases between. The CDR3 sequence is 13 residues long. Germline V lookup: CDR1 SGHTA, CDR2 FQGNSA. Documented time point: patch test 1, 2 weeks after DPC sensitization. The sample's treatment: therapeutic diphenylcyclopropenone sensitization with weekly scalp DPC.

The TCR originated in a woman aged 25 to 39 with alopecia areata. Some clones in this sample may be carry-over from other donors' samples. J is TRBJ1-6 and V is TRBV7-2; no definite D call. The source material was whole blood, sampled in connection with sensitization to the hapten diphenylcyclopropenone (DPC). CDR3 in amino acids: CASSPAGDQRLHF. DNA for the CDR3: TGTGCCAGCAGCCCAGCCGGGGATCAACGCCTCCACTTT.